This TCR beta chain originates from a study of CXCR3-negative and CXCR3-positive naive CD8 T cells. A remark on this clonotype: Its antigen is not identified.

UMI-labeled 5' RACE TRB cDNA libraries were prepared from the cells. With the 5' RACE reads reprocessed, TCRdb shows one record per CDR3 protein and no DNA. This listing includes around 150,000 distinct CDR3 sequences. Whole-study findings and limits: CXCR3-expressing naive cells carried TRB CDR3s more hydrophobic than those of CXCR3-negative naive cells. From TRB CDR3 properties, TCR strength was inferred; surface CD5 did not differ between naive subsets.

CDR1 and CDR2 (germline): SGHKS, YYEKEE (reference sequence). CDR3 length: 13 amino acids. Triplicates of over 250,000 cells were sorted from each CD8+ T cell subset. Identification of naive CD8+ T cells rested on CD45RO-CCR7+CD27+CD95- status. The chain uses TRBV5-5 and TRBJ2-2; no DNA is available, so the TRBD1 call from TCRdb remains unchecked. Sequencing was performed on naive CXCR3+ CD8+ T cells from blood. Subset noted: CD45RO-CCR7+CD27+CD95- naive CD8+ T cells expressing CXCR3 (TNR3+). The receptor's source is a human donor in good health. Some clones in this sample may be carry-over from other donors' samples. The CDR3 region is CASDQPQGGELFF. Complete variable domain (other parts from reference TRBV5-5 and TRBJ2-2): DAGVTQSPTHLIKTRGQQVTLRCSPISGHKSVSWYQQVLGQGPQFIFQYYEKEERGRGNFPDRFSARQFPNYSSELNVNALLLGDSALYLCASDQPQGGELFFGEGSRLTVL.